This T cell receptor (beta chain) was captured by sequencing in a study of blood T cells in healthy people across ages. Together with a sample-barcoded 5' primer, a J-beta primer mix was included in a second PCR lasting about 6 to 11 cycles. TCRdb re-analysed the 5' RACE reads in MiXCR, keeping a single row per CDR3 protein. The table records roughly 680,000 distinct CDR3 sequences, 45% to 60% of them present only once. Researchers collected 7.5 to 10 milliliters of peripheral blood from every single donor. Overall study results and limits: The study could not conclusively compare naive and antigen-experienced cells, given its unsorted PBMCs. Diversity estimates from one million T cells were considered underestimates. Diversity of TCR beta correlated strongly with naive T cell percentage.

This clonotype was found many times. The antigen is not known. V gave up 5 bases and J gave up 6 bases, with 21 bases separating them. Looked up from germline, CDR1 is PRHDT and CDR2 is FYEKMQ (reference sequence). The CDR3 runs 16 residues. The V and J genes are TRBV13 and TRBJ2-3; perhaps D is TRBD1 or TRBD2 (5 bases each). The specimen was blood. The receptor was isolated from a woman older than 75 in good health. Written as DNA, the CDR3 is TGTGCCAGCAGCCCCCGGACAACAAAGAGGGCGGATACGCAGTATTTT. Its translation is CASSPRTTKRADTQYF.